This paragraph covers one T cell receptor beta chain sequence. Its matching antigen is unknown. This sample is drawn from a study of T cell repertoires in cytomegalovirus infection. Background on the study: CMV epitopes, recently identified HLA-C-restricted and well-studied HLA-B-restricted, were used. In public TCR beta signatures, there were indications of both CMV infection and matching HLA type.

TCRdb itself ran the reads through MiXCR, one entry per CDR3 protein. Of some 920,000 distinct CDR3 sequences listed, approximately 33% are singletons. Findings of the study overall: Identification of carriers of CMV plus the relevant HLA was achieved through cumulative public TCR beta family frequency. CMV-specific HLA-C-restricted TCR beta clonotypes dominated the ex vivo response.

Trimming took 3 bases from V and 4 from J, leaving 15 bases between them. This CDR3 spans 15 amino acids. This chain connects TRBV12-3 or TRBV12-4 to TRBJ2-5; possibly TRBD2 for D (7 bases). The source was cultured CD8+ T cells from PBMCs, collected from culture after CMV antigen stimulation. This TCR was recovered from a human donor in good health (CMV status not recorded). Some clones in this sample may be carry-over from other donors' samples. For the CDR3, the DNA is TGTGCCAGCAGTTTTGAGGGGGGGAATATAGAGACCCAGTACTTC. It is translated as CASSFEGGNIETQYF.